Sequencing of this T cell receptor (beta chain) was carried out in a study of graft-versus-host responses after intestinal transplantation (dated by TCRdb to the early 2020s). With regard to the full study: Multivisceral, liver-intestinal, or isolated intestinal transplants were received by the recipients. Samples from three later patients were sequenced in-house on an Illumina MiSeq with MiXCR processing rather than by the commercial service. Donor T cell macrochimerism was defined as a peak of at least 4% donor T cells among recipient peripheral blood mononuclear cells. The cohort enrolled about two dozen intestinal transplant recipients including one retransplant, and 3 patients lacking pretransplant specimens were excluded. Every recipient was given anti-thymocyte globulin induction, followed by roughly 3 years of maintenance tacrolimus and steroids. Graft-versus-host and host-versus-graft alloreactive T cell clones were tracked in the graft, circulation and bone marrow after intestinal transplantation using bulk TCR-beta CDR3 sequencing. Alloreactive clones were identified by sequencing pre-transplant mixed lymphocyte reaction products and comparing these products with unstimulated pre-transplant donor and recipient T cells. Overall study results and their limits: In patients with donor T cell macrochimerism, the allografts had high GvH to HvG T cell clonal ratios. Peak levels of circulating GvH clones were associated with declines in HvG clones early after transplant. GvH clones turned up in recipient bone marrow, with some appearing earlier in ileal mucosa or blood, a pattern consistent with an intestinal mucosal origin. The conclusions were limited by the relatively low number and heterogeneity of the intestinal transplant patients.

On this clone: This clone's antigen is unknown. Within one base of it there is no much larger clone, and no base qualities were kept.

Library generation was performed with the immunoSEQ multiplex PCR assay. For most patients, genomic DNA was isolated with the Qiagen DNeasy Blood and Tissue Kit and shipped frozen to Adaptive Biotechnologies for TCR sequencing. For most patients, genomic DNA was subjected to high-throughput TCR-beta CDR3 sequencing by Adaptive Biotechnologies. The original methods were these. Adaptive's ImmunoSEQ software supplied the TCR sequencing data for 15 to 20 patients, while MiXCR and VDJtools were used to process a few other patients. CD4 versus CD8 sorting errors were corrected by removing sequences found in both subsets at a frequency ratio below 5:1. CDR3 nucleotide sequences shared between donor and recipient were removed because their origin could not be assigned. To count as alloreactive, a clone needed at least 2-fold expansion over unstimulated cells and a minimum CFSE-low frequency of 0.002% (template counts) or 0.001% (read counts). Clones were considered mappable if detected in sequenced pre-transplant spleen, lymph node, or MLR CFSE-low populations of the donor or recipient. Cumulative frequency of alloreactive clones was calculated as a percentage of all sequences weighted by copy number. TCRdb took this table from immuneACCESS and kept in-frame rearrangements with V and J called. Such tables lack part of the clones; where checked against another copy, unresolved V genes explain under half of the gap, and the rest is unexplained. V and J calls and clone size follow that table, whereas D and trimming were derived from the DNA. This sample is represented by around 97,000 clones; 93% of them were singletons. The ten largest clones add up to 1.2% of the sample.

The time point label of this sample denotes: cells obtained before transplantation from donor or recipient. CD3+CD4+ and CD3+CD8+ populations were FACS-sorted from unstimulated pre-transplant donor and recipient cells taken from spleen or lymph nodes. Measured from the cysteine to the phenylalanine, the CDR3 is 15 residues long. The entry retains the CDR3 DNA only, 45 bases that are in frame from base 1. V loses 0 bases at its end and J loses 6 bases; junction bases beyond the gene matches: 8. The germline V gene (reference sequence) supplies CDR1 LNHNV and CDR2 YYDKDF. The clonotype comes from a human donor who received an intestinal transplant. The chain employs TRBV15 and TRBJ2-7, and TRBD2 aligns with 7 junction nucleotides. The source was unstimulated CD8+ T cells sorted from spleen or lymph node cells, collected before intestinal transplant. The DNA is TGTGCCACCAGCAGAGATCAAGCGGGGCACGTCGAGCAGTACTTC. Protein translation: CATSRDQAGHVEQYF.